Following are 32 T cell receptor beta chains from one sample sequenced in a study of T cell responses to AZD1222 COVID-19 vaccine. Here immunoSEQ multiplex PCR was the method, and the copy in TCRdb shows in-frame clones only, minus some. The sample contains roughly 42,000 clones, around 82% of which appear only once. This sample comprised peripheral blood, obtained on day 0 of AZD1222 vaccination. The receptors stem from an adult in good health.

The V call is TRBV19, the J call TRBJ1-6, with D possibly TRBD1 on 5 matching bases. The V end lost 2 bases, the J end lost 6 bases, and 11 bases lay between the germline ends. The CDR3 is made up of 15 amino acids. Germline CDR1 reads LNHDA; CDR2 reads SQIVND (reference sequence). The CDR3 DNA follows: TGTGCCAGTAGTATATCCGGGGGTGGTAATTCACCCCTCCACTTT. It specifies CASSISGGGNSPLHF.

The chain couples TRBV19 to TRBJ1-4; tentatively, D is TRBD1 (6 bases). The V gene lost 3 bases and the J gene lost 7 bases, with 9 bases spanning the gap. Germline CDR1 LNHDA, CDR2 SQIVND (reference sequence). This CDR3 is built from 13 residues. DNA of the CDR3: TGTGCCAGTAGTATTCAGGGGCGTGAAAAACTGTTTTTT. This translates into CASSIQGREKLFF.

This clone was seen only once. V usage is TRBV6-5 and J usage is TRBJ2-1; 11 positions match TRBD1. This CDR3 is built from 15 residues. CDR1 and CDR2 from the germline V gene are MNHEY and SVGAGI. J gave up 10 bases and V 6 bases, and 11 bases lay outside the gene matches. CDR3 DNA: TGTGCCAGCAGGCCGACCGGGACAGGGGGGCAAGAGCAGTTCTTC. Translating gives CASRPTGTGGQEQFF.

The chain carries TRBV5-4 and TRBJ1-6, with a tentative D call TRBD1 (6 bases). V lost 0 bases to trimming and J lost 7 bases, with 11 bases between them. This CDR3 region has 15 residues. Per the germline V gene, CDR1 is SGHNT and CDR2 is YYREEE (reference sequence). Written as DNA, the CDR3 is TGTGCCAGCAGCTTGGACAGGGTGGGGAATTCACCCCTCCACTTT. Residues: CASSLDRVGNSPLHF.

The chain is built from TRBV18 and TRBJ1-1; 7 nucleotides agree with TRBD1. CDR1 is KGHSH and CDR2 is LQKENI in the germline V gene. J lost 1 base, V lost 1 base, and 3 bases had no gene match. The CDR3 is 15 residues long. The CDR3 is CASSPRQGENTEAFF. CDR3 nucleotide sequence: TGTGCCAGCTCACCACGGCAGGGGGAGAACACTGAAGCTTTCTTT. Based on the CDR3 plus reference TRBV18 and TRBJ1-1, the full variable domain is NAGVMQNPRHLVRRRGQEARLRCSPMKGHSHVYWYRQLPEEGLKFMVYLQKENIIDESGMPKERFSAEFPKEGPSILRIQQVVRGDSAAYFCASSPRQGENTEAFFGQGTRLTVV.

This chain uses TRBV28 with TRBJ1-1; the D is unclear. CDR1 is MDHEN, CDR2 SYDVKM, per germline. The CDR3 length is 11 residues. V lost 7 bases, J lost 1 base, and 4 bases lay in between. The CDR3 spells CASNSNTEAFF. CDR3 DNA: TGTGCCAGCAACTCGAACACTGAAGCTTTCTTT.

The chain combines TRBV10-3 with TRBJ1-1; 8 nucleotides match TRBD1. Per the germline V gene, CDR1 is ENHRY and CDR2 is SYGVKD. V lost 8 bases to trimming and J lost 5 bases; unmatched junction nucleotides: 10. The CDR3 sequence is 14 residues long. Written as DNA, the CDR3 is TGTGCCATCGCGAGTGGACAGGGAGGAACTGAAGCTTTCTTT. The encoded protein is CAIASGQGGTEAFF.

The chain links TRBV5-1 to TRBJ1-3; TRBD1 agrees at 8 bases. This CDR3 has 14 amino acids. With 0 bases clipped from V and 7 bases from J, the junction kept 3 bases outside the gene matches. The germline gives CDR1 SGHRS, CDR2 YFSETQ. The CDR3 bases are TGCGCCAGCAGCTTGGGGCAGGGGGCGAACACCATATATTTT. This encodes CASSLGQGANTIYF.

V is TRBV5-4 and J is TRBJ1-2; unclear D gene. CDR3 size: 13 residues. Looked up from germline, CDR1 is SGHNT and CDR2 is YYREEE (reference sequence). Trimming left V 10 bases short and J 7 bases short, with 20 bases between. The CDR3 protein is CAVAAGRSGGYTF. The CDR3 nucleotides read TGTGCCGTAGCGGCAGGTCGTTCGGGTGGCTACACCTTC.

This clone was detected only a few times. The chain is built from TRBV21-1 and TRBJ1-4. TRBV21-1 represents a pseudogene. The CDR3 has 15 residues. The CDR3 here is CASSKARTGNEKLFF. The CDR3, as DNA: TGTGCCAGCAGCAAAGCAAGGACTGGTAATGAAAAACTGTTTTTT.

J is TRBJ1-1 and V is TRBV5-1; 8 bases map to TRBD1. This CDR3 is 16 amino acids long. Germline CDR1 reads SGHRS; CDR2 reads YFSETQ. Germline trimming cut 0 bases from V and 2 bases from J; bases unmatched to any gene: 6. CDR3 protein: CASSLEDREPNTEAFF. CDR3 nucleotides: TGCGCCAGCAGCTTGGAGGACAGGGAACCCAACACTGAAGCTTTCTTT.

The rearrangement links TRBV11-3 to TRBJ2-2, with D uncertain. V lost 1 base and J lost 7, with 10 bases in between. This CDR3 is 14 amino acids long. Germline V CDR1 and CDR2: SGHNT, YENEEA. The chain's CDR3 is CASSLGPSGGELFF. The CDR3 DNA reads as TGTGCCAGCAGCTTAGGCCCAAGTGGCGGGGAGCTGTTTTTT.

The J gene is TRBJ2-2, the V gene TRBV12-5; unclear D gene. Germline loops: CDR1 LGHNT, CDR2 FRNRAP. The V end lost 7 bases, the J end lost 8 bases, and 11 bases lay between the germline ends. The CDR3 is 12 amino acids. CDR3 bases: TGTGCTAGTGCCACACTTTTGGGGGAGCTGTTTTTT. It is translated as CASATLLGELFF.

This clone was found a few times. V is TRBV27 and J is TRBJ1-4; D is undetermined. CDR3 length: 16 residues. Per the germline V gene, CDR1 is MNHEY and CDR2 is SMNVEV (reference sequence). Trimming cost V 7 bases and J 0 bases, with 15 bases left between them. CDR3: CASTFAPPATNEKLFF. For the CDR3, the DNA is TGTGCCAGCACCTTCGCCCCACCTGCAACTAATGAAAAACTGTTTTTT.

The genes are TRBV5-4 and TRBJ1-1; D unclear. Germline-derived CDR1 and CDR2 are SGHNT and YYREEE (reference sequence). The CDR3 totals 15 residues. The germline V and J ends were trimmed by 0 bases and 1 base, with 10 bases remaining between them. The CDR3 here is CASSLEIGRNTEAFF. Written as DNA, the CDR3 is TGTGCCAGCAGCTTGGAAATAGGGCGGAACACTGAAGCTTTCTTT.

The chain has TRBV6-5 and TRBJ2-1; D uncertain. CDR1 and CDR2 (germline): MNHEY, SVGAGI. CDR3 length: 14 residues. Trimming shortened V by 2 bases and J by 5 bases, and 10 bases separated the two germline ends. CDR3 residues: CASSYLAGHNEQFF. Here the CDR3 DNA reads TGTGCCAGCAGTTACCTGGCCGGCCACAATGAGCAGTTCTTC.

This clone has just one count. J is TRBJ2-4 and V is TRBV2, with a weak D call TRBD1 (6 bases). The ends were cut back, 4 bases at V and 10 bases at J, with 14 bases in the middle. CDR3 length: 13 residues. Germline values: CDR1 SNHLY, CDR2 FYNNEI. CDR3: CASSAPDRSIQYF. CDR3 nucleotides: TGTGCCAGCAGTGCACCCGACAGGTCGATTCAGTACTTC.

The CDR3 spells CASSEGTGHNSPLHF. The CDR3 DNA follows: TGTGCCAGCAGCGAGGGGACAGGGCATAATTCACCCCTCCACTTT. The rearrangement joins TRBV6-5 to TRBJ1-6; 9 bases agree with TRBD1. Germline V lookup: CDR1 MNHEY, CDR2 SVGAGI. The CDR3 totals 15 residues. V lost 6 bases to trimming and J lost 5 bases; unmatched junction nucleotides: 5.

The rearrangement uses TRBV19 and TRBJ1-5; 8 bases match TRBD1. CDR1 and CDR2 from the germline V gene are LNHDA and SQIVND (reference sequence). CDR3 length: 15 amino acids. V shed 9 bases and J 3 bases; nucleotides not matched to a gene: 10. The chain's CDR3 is CASKTRGRNNQPQHF. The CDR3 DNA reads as TGTGCCAGCAAAACCAGGGGGCGTAACAATCAGCCCCAGCATTTT.

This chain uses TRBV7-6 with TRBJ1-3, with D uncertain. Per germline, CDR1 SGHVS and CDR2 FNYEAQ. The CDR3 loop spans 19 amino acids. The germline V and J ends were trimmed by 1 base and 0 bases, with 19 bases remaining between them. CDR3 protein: CASSLGRARGRGSGNTIYF. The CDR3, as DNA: TGTGCCAGCAGCTTAGGCCGAGCCCGGGGAAGAGGCTCTGGAAACACCATATATTTT.

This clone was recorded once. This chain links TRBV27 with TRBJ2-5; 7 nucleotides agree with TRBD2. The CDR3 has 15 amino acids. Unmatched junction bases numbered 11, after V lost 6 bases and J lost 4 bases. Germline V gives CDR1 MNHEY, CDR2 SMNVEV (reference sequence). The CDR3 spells CASSTGWTGGETQYF. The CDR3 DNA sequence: TGTGCCAGCAGCACCGGTTGGACGGGGGGAGAGACCCAGTACTTC.

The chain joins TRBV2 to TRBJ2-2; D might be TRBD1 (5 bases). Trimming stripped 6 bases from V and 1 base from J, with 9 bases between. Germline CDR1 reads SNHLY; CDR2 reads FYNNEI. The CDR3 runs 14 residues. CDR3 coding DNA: TGTGCCAGCAGCCCCACAGGGAACACCGGGGAGCTGTTTTTT. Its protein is CASSPTGNTGELFF.

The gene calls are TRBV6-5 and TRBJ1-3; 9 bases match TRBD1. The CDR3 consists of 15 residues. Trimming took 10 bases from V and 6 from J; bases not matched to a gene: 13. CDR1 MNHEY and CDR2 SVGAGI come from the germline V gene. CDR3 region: CATGQGTSLANTIYF. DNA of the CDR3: TGTGCCACCGGACAGGGGACCTCTCTGGCAAACACCATATATTTT.

CDR3 sequence (DNA): TGTGCCAGCAGCCCGGACAGGGGGCCGTCGTACTTC. It yields the protein CASSPDRGPSYF. The chain joins TRBV3-1 (or the pseudogene TRBV3-2) to TRBJ2-7; 11 bases match TRBD1. The CDR3 runs 12 residues. Germline assignment: CDR1 LGHDT and CDR2 YNNKEL (reference sequence). Trimming at V came to 4 bases and at J to 12 bases, leaving 5 bases not matched to a gene.

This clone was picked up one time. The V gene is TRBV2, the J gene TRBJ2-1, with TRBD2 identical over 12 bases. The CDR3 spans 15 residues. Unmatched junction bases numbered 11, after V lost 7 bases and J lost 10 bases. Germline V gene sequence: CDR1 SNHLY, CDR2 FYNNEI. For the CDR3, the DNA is TGTGCCAGCATTTTCCGGACTAGCGGGGACTTAGAGCAGTTCTTC. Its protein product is CASIFRTSGDLEQFF.

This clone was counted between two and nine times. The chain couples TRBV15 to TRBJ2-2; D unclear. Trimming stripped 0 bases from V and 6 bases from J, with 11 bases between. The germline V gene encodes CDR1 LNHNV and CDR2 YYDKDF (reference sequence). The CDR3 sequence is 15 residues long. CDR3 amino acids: CATSRDLLVPGELFF. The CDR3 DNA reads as TGTGCCACCAGCAGAGATCTCCTTGTTCCCGGGGAGCTGTTTTTT.

The CDR3 protein is CASSLGQTQSHEQFF. CDR3 nucleotide sequence: TGCGCCAGCAGCTTGGGCCAGACTCAAAGCCATGAGCAGTTCTTC. The gene calls are TRBV5-1 and TRBJ2-1; unclear D gene. The germline gives CDR1 SGHRS, CDR2 YFSETQ. The CDR3 runs 15 residues. Between the trimmed V and J ends, which lost 0 bases and 8 bases, there was a span of 15 bases.

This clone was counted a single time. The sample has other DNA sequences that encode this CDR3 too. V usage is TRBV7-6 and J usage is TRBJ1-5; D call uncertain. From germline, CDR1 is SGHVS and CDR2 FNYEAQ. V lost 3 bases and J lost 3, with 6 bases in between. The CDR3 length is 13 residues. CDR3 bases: TGTGCCAGCAGCTTTTCAGACAATCAGCCCCAGCATTTT. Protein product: CASSFSDNQPQHF.

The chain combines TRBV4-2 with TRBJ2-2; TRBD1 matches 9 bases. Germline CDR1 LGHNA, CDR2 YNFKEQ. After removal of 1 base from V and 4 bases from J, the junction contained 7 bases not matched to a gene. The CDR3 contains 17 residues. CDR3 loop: CASSQAAGQGSTGELFF. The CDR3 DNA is TGTGCCAGCAGCCAAGCCGCCGGACAGGGGAGCACCGGGGAGCTGTTTTTT.

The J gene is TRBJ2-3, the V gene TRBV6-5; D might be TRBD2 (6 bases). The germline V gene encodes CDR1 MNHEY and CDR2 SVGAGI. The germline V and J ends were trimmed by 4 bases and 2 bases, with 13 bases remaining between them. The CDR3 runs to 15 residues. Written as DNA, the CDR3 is TGTGCCAGCAGTTTTCCGGGACTCCCCACAGATACGCAGTATTTT. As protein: CASSFPGLPTDTQYF.

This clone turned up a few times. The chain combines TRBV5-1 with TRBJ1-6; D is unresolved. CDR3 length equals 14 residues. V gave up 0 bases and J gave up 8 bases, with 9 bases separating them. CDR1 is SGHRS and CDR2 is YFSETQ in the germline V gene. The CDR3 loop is CASSLERLDSPLHF. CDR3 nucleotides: TGCGCCAGCAGCTTGGAGAGGTTGGATTCACCCCTCCACTTT.

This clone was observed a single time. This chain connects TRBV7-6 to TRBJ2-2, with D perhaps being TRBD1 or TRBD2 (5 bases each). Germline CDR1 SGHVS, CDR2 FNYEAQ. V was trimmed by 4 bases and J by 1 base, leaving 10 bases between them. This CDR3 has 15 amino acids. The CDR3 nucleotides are TGTGCCAGCAGCTCCCGGGACCAGAACACCGGGGAGCTGTTTTTT. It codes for CASSSRDQNTGELFF.